The 24 T cell receptor beta chains in this list originate from one sample, sequenced in a study of cytomegalovirus exposure and HLA in healthy donors (dated 2017 in TCRdb). Library creation used the immunoSEQ multiplex PCR assay. For the multiplex PCR, a mixture combining 60 forward primers for TCR Vbeta segments and 13 reverse primers for TCR Jbeta segments was used. This is the immuneACCESS table as TCRdb keeps it, with only in-frame sequences that have V and J called. A part of the clones is gone; compared with another copy, unresolved V genes explain less than half, and the rest is unexplained. The sample profile shows 90,000 to 150,000 clones; nearly 65% of them were found once. The ten largest make up 10% of the sample. Sequencing input: PBMCs. The source is a man between 35 and 55 years old in good health and CMV-seropositive.

This clone showed up just once. This sequence joins TRBV30 and TRBJ2-1; 8 bases align to TRBD2. V was pared by 0 bases and J by 2 bases, with 9 bases of the junction left unmatched. The CDR3 runs to 17 residues. Germline V gene data show CDR1 as GTSNPN and CDR2 as SVGIG (reference sequence). CDR3 DNA sequence: TGTGCCTGGAGTGTTAAAACTAGCGGAAAGGCCTACAATGAGCAGTTCTTC. Amino acids: CAWSVKTSGKAYNEQFF.

This clone was detected a few times. The rearrangement links TRBV6-6 to TRBJ2-7; TRBD2 matches at 7 bases. The junction had 6 bases not matched to a gene; V was cut back by 10 bases and J by 3 bases. The germline CDR1 and CDR2 sequences are MNHNY and SVGAGI (reference sequence). This CDR3 has 12 amino acids. The DNA of the CDR3 is TGTGCCACCGACGGGGGGAGCTACGAGCAGTACTTC. This codes for CATDGGSYEQYF.

The chain carries TRBV14 and TRBJ2-5, with TRBD1 matching 11 bases. Germline CDR1 SGHDN, CDR2 FVKESK. The CDR3 is 16 amino acids. V was pared by 4 bases and J by 5 bases, with 9 bases of the junction left unmatched. The CDR3 nucleotides read TGTGCCAGCAGCCCGGACAGGGGGCTTGTATTGGAGACCCAGTACTTC. Its translation is CASSPDRGLVLETQYF.

The sample holds a few counts of this clone. The rearrangement uses TRBV5-1 and TRBJ2-7, with D possibly TRBD2 on 5 matching bases. The germline V gene has CDR1 SGHRS and CDR2 YFSETQ. CDR3 length: 15 amino acids. V dropped 0 bases and J dropped 9 bases, with 19 bases sitting between them. CDR3 in DNA: TGCGCCAGCAGCTTGGAGGACTTTTCGTTACGAGGGCAGTACTTC. It translates to CASSLEDFSLRGQYF.

V gene TRBV5-1 combines with J gene TRBJ1-3, with 7 bases matching TRBD1. Germline CDR1 reads SGHRS; CDR2 reads YFSETQ. Trimming removed 4 bases from V and 10 bases from J; junction bases left unmatched: 14. The CDR3 has 15 residues. CDR3 in DNA: TGCGCCAGCAGCCCCTTAACGACAGGGCTGGGAACCATATATTTT. It encodes CASSPLTTGLGTIYF.

This clone has a handful of counts. The J gene is TRBJ2-6, the V gene TRBV28, with a tentative D call TRBD2 (5 bases). The CDR3 is 16 amino acids. Per germline, CDR1 MDHEN and CDR2 SYDVKM. Trimming removed 7 bases from V and 0 bases from J, with 13 bases in between. The CDR3 region has the DNA TGTGCCAGCATCCGCGGTGGGAGCTCTGGGGCCAACGTCCTGACTTTC. This translates into CASIRGGSSGANVLTF.

This sequence joins TRBV19 and TRBJ2-1; unclear D gene. The V gene's germline CDR1 is LNHDA and CDR2 SQIVND (reference sequence). Trimming took off 6 bases at V and 4 bases at J, with 13 bases between the two ends. The CDR3 loop spans 14 amino acids. The CDR3 sequence: CASSAINKYNEQFF. The CDR3 nucleotides read TGTGCCAGTAGCGCCATTAACAAATACAATGAGCAGTTCTTC.

The chain recombines TRBV18 with TRBJ2-7; tentative D call: TRBD2 (6 bases). The length of the CDR3 is 15 residues. Germline CDR1 reads KGHSH; CDR2 reads LQKENI. Trimming cost V 0 bases and J 3 bases, with 12 bases left between them. The CDR3 DNA is TGTGCCAGCTCACCACCCGTAGCGGCGAGCTACGAGCAGTACTTC. Residues: CASSPPVAASYEQYF. Variable domain in full (rest from reference TRBV18 and TRBJ2-7): NAGVMQNPRHLVRRRGQEARLRCSPMKGHSHVYWYRQLPEEGLKFMVYLQKENIIDESGMPKERFSAEFPKEGPSILRIQQVVRGDSAAYFCASSPPVAASYEQYFGPGTRLTVT.

The chain couples TRBV28 to TRBJ1-5; D not certain. Germline CDR1 is MDHEN and CDR2 is SYDVKM. V was shortened by 3 bases and J by 2 bases, with 11 bases between the two germline ends. The CDR3 has 15 amino acids. CDR3 DNA sequence: TGTGCCAGCAGTTTCTTCCGGTTTGGCAATCAGCCCCAGCATTTT. Translated: CASSFFRFGNQPQHF.

This clone came up a few times. This sequence joins TRBV20-1 and TRBJ1-1; 9 nucleotides match TRBD1. The CDR3 is 11 amino acids. Trimming at V came to 6 bases and at J to 7 bases, leaving 3 bases not matched to a gene. Per the germline V gene, CDR1 is DFQATT and CDR2 is SNEGSKA (reference sequence). The CDR3 DNA reads as TGCAGTGCCAGGGGACAGGGTGAAGCTTTCTTT. This codes for CSARGQGEAFF.

This chain links TRBV19 with TRBJ2-2; maybe TRBD1 (6 bases). V was cut by 5 bases and J by 5 bases, with 18 bases left in between. CDR3 length: 16 residues. Germline V gives CDR1 LNHDA, CDR2 SQIVND (reference sequence). The CDR3 here is CASSPYRVVRTGELFF. CDR3 DNA: TGTGCCAGTAGTCCCTACAGGGTGGTTCGGACCGGGGAGCTGTTTTTT. The whole variable domain, filled in from reference TRBV19 and TRBJ2-2, reads DGGITQSPKYLFRKEGQNVTLSCEQNLNHDAMYWYRQDPGQGLRLIYYSQIVNDFQKGDIAEGYSVSREKKESFPLTVTSAQKNPTAFYLCASSPYRVVRTGELFFGEGSRLTVL.

This chain connects TRBV2 to TRBJ2-7; 11 nucleotides match TRBD2. The CDR3 consists of 17 residues. Germline CDR1 reads SNHLY; CDR2 reads FYNNEI. Trimming cost V 4 bases and J 0 bases; bases outside gene matches: 8. The CDR3 loop reads CASSVHPTSGSSYEQYF. CDR3 DNA: TGTGCCAGCAGTGTGCACCCCACTAGCGGGAGCTCCTACGAGCAGTACTTC.

The rearrangement uses TRBV10-1 and TRBJ2-3, with 10 bases lining up with TRBD1. This CDR3 has 15 amino acids. V lost 8 bases, J lost 2 bases, and 7 bases stayed unmatched. The germline CDR1 and CDR2 sequences are WNHNN and SYGVQD (reference sequence). The CDR3 here is CASGDRGRFTDTQYF. The DNA for the CDR3 is TGCGCCAGCGGCGACAGGGGGCGTTTCACAGATACGCAGTATTTT.

The rearrangement uses TRBV4-3 and TRBJ2-7; 10 bases fit TRBD1. The V segment lost 1 base and the J segment 5 bases; nucleotides outside the gene matches: 11. The length of the CDR3 is 17 residues. Germline values: CDR1 LGHNA, CDR2 YSLEER. In DNA form, the CDR3 reads TGCGCCAGCAGCCAAGGGGTAAGACAGGGGGCTTGGGACGAGCAGTACTTC. It yields the protein CASSQGVRQGAWDEQYF.

This clone has a handful of counts. V gene TRBV9 combines with J gene TRBJ2-7; TRBD2 agrees at 9 bases. CDR1 and CDR2 (germline): SGDLS, YYNGEE. The CDR3 extends over 18 amino acids. Trimming cost V 0 bases and J 0 bases; bases outside gene matches: 10. CDR3 in amino acids: CASSVGGTSRGPSYEQYF. Here the CDR3 DNA reads TGTGCCAGCAGCGTAGGGGGGACTAGCCGGGGACCCTCCTACGAGCAGTACTTC.

This chain joins TRBV23-1 and TRBJ1-1; 7 bases agree with TRBD1. TRBV23-1 is recorded as an ORF, its role being uncertain. The CDR3 has 14 amino acids. J was trimmed by 6 bases and V by 4 bases; bases with no gene match: 8. CDR3 in DNA: TGCGCCAGCAGTCGTGGCAGGGGGTCAGCTGAAGCTTTCTTT. Its protein product is CASSRGRGSAEAFF.

V usage is TRBV5-1 and J usage is TRBJ2-7, with a weak D call TRBD1 (7 bases). The CDR3 extends over 15 amino acids. CDR1 and CDR2 from the germline V gene are SGHRS and YFSETQ. Trimming took off 0 bases at V and 1 base at J, with 11 bases between the two ends. CDR3 region: CASSLDPGGSYEQYF. For the CDR3, the DNA is TGCGCCAGCAGCTTGGATCCAGGGGGGTCCTACGAGCAGTACTTC.

This clone has a handful of counts. The J gene is TRBJ1-1, the V gene TRBV18; 7 nucleotides match TRBD1. Germline V gene lookup returns CDR1 KGHSH and CDR2 LQKENI. With V trimmed by 5 bases and J by 5 bases, 8 bases remained unmatched. This CDR3 region has 14 residues. CDR3 sequence reads: CASSSSEGATEAFF. The DNA of the CDR3 is TGTGCCAGCTCATCATCGGAGGGGGCGACTGAAGCTTTCTTT.

This clone showed up just a few times. The chain combines TRBV28 with TRBJ1-5; D possibly corresponds to TRBD1 (6 bases). With 3 bases removed from V and 5 bases from J, the gap between germline ends came to 14 bases. The germline CDR1 and CDR2 sequences are MDHEN and SYDVKM. CDR3 length equals 15 residues. This CDR3 reads CASSLHRERHQPQHF. For the CDR3, the DNA is TGTGCCAGCAGTTTGCACAGGGAAAGGCATCAGCCCCAGCATTTT.

V usage is TRBV27 and J usage is TRBJ2-4; D is perhaps TRBD1 (5 bases). CDR1 is MNHEY, CDR2 SMNVEV, per germline (reference sequence). V gave up 5 bases and J gave up 8 bases, with 13 bases separating them. This CDR3 contains 13 residues. CDR3 in amino acids: CASSLTESDIQYF. The CDR3 DNA follows: TGTGCCAGCAGTCTGACAGAATCAGACATTCAGTACTTC.

V and J are TRBV5-8 and TRBJ2-1; a weak D match, TRBD2 (6 bases). The germline V gene encodes CDR1 SGHTS and CDR2 YDEGEE. The CDR3 is made up of 18 amino acids. Trimming pared 4 bases from V and 2 bases from J, leaving 22 bases between. CDR3 in amino acids: CASSRVAAGIITYNEQFF. In DNA, the CDR3 is TGTGCCAGCAGCCGGGTAGCGGCGGGAATAATCACCTACAATGAGCAGTTCTTC. Variable domain in full (rest from reference TRBV5-8 and TRBJ2-1): EAGVTQSPTHLIKTRGQQATLRCSPISGHTSVYWYQQALGLGLQFLLWYDEGEERNRGNFPPRFSGRQFPNYSSELNVNALELEDSALYLCASSRVAAGIITYNEQFFGPGTRLTVL.

The gene calls are TRBV9 and TRBJ2-1; 8 bases line up with TRBD2. CDR3 size: 17 residues. The junction had 10 bases not matched to a gene; V was cut back by 0 bases and J by 5 bases. In germline, CDR1 is SGDLS, CDR2 YYNGEE. The CDR3 region is CASSVGLSGKGNNEQFF. CDR3 in DNA: TGTGCCAGCAGCGTAGGCCTTAGCGGGAAAGGAAACAATGAGCAGTTCTTC.

This clone has more than one count but fewer than ten. The chain links TRBV13 to TRBJ2-5; 11 nucleotides match TRBD1. The germline V gene has CDR1 PRHDT and CDR2 FYEKMQ (reference sequence). Trimming took 4 bases from V and 6 from J; bases not matched to a gene: 4. This CDR3 region has 14 residues. The DNA of the CDR3 is TGTGCCAGCAGCTCCTGGACAGGGGGCAAGACCCAGTACTTC. Its protein is CASSSWTGGKTQYF.

The gene calls are TRBV10-1 and TRBJ2-1; 12 nucleotides align to TRBD1. V lost 5 bases and J lost 9; bases outside the gene matches: 11. The CDR3 contains 16 residues. From germline, CDR1 is WNHNN and CDR2 SYGVQD (reference sequence). Here the CDR3 DNA reads TGCGCCAGCAGTTACCTCCGGGACAGGGGGCTTGGTGAGCAGTTCTTC. Amino acid sequence: CASSYLRDRGLGEQFF.